The source of this TCR beta chain is a study of post-analysis software for immune sequencing data. Study findings and constraints: The study found TRBV5-6, TRBV5-1 and TRBV20-1 among 5 or 6 TRBV segments more frequent in patients than controls. Diversity measured as normalized Chao1 was significantly lower in multiple sclerosis patients than in controls.

This clonotype appeared a single time. No antigen is known for it. CDR3 length equals 15 residues. From germline, CDR1 is SEHNR and CDR2 FQNEAQ (reference sequence). V gave up 1 base and J gave up 0 bases, with 9 bases separating them. Each TCR beta cDNA library carried unique molecular identifiers. A single record per CDR3 protein comes from TCRdb applying MiXCR to the PCR reads. The repertoire holds 350,000 to 450,000 distinct CDR3 sequences, with roughly 35% as singletons. This sequence originates from a girl aged 10 to 17 with multiple sclerosis. Sample: blood. This rearrangement joins TRBV7-9 to TRBJ1-2; D not certain. CDR3 nucleotide sequence: TGTGCCAGCAGCTTAGAGGCAGGTTCTAACTATGGCTACACCTTC. Protein sequence: CASSLEAGSNYGYTF.